The 10 T cell receptor beta chains listed next were all sequenced from one sample in a study of shared clonotypes between healthy human individuals. Generated by immunoSEQ multiplex PCR, the TCRdb table keeps only in-frame clones and is missing some. The sample gives 2,500,000 or so clones, approximately 90% of which show up once; approximately 0.39% is in the top ten. Input material: naive CD4+ T cells from PBMCs. Subset indicated: CD45RA+ positively selected. Source of these receptors: a man between 18 and 35 years old in good health. Some clones in this sample may be carry-over from other donors' samples.

The chain recombines TRBV27 with TRBJ1-1; D uncertain. The CDR3 totals 15 residues. Trimming shortened V by 0 bases and J by 0 bases, and 8 bases separated the two germline ends. In germline, CDR1 is MNHEY, CDR2 SMNVEV (reference sequence). CDR3 bases: TGTGCCAGCAGTTTATCCTCCAGTCTGAACACTGAAGCTTTCTTT. It codes for CASSLSSSLNTEAFF.

J is TRBJ1-4 and V is TRBV4-2, with D maybe TRBD1 (6 bases). The germline V and J ends were trimmed by 0 bases and 7 bases, with 9 bases remaining between them. This CDR3 spans 14 amino acids. The germline gives CDR1 LGHNA, CDR2 YNFKEQ. The CDR3 reads CASSQEGGREKLFF. Written as DNA, the CDR3 is TGTGCCAGCAGCCAAGAGGGGGGGCGTGAAAAACTGTTTTTT.

The rearrangement links TRBV6-1 to TRBJ2-3, with TRBD2 identical over 9 bases. This CDR3 is 18 amino acids long. J was trimmed by 3 bases and V by 3 bases; bases with no gene match: 13. Germline V gene sequence: CDR1 MNHNS, CDR2 SASEGT. CDR3 coding DNA: TGTGCCAGCAGTGAGGTGATCCTAGCGGGATTGGTGACAGATACGCAGTATTTT. Translated, it gives CASSEVILAGLVTDTQYF.

The chain recombines TRBV2 with TRBJ2-5; no clear D gene. CDR3 length equals 12 residues. Per the germline V gene, CDR1 is SNHLY and CDR2 is FYNNEI. The V and J ends lost 5 bases and 4 bases respectively, with 8 bases between them. CDR3 region: CASSQERETQYF. The CDR3 bases are TGTGCCAGCAGTCAAGAGAGAGAGACCCAGTACTTC.

The genes are TRBV28 and TRBJ2-1, with D perhaps given as TRBD1 or TRBD2 (6 bases each). The CDR3 sequence is 17 residues long. Looked up from germline, CDR1 is MDHEN and CDR2 is SYDVKM. Trimming cost V 4 bases and J 2 bases, with 18 bases left between them. The CDR3 spells CASSYIWRDTPYNEQFF. The DNA for the CDR3 is TGTGCCAGCAGTTATATTTGGCGGGACACCCCCTACAATGAGCAGTTCTTC.

The V gene is TRBV10-3, the J gene TRBJ1-5; D uncertain. CDR1 ENHRY and CDR2 SYGVKD come from the germline V gene. Deletions cut 11 bases from V and 2 bases from J, with 10 bases between. CDR3 length: 12 amino acids. This CDR3 is CAAKSGNQPQHF. DNA of the CDR3: TGTGCCGCAAAATCCGGCAATCAGCCCCAGCATTTT.

Turning to this clone: The sample contains more than one DNA sequence encoding this CDR3. The chain employs TRBV7-9 and TRBJ2-7; D gene ambiguous. The V and J ends lost 5 bases and 3 bases respectively, with 11 bases between them. The CDR3 has 13 residues. The germline V gene encodes CDR1 SEHNR and CDR2 FQNEAQ (reference sequence). This chain's CDR3 is CASSLGPIYEQYF. DNA for the CDR3: TGTGCCAGCAGCCTCGGACCGATCTACGAGCAGTACTTC. Drawing the rest from reference TRBV7-9 and TRBJ2-7, the complete variable domain is DTGVSQNPRHKITKRGQNVTFRCDPISEHNRLYWYRQTLGQGPEFLTYFQNEAQLEKSRLLSDRFSAERPKGSFSTLEIQRTEQGDSAMYLCASSLGPIYEQYFGPGTRLTVT.

The CDR3: CASSLVTSGTYEQYF. CDR3 nucleotide sequence: TGTGCCAGCAGCTTAGTAACTAGCGGGACCTACGAGCAGTACTTC. The rearrangement links TRBV11-2 to TRBJ2-7; TRBD2 agrees at 10 bases. Germline V gives CDR1 SGHAT, CDR2 FQNNGV. V gave up 1 base and J gave up 2 bases; unmatched junction bases: 2. The CDR3 runs 15 residues.

The rearrangement uses TRBV27 and TRBJ1-1, with TRBD1 matching over 8 bases. V gave up 6 bases and J gave up 1 base; unmatched junction bases: 7. This CDR3 contains 15 residues. Germline CDR1 reads MNHEY; CDR2 reads SMNVEV (reference sequence). The CDR3 sequence is CASRPYRGANTEAFF. The CDR3, as DNA: TGTGCCAGCAGACCCTACAGGGGGGCGAACACTGAAGCTTTCTTT.

The chain couples TRBV7-9 to TRBJ2-2; TRBD1 or TRBD2 may be the D gene (5 bases each). The CDR3 extends over 15 amino acids. The V gene's germline CDR1 is SEHNR and CDR2 FQNEAQ (reference sequence). V dropped 2 bases and J dropped 3 bases, with 10 bases sitting between them. The CDR3 nucleotides read TGTGCCAGCAGCTTAACCCGGGGACACACCGGGGAGCTGTTTTTT. Encoded protein: CASSLTRGHTGELFF.